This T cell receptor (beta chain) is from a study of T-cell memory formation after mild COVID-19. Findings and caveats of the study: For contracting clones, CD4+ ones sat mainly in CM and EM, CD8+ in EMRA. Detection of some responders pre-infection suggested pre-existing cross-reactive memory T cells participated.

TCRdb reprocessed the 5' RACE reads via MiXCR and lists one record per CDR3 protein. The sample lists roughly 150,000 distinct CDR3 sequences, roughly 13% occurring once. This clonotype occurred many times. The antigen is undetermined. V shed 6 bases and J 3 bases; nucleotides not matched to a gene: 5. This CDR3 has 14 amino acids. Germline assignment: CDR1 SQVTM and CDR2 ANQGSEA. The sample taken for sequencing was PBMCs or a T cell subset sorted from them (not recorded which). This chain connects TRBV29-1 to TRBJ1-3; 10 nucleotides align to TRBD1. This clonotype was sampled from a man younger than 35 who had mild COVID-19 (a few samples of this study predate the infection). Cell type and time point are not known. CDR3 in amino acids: CSVRDRGVGNTIYF. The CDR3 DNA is TGCAGCGTACGGGACAGGGGAGTTGGAAACACCATATATTTT.